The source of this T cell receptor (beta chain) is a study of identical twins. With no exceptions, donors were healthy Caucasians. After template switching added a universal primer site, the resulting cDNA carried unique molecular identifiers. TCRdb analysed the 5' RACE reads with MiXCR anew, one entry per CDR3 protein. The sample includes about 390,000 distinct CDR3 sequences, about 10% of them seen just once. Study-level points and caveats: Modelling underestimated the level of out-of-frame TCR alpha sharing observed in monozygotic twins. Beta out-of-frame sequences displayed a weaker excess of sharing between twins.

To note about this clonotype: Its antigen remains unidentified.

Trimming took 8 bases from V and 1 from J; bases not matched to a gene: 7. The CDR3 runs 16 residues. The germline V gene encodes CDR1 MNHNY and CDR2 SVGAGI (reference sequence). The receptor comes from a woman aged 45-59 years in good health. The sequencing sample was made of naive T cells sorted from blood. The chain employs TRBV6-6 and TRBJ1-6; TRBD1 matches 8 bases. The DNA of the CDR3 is TGTGCCAGCGGACAGGGTCGTAAATCCTATAATTCACCCCTCCACTTT. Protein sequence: CASGQGRKSYNSPLHF.